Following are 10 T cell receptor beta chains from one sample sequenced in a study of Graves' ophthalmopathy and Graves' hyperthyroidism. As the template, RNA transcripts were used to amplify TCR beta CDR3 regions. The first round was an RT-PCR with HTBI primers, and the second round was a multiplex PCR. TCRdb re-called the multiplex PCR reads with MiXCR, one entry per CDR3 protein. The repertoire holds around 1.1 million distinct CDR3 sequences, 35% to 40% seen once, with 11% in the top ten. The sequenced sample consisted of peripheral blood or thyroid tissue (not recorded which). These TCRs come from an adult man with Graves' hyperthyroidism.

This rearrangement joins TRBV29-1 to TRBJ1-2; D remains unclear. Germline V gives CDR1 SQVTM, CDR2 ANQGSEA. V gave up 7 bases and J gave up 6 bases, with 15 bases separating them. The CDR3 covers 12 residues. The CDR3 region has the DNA TGCAGCGCTAGACCCGGGAAGCATGGCTACACCTTC. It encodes CSARPGKHGYTF. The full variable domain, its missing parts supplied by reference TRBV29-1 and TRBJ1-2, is SAVISQKPSRDICQRGTSLTIQCQVDSQVTMMFWYRQQPGQSLTLIATANQGSEATYESGFVIDKFPISRPNLTFSTLTVSNMSPEDSSIYLCSARPGKHGYTFGSGTRLTVV.

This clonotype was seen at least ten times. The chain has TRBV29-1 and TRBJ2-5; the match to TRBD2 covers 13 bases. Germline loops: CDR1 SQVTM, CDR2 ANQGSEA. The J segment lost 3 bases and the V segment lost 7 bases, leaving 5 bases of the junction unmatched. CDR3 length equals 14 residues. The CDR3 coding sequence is TGCAGCGGTAGACTAGCGGGGGGAAAAGAGACCCAGTACTTC. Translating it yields CSGRLAGGKETQYF.

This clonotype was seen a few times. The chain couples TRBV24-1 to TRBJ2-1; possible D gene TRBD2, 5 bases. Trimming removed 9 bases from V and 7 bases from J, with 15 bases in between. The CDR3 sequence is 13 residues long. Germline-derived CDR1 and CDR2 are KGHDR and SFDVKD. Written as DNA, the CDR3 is TGTGCCACCCAAGAGGAGGACCTAAATGAGCAGTTCTTC. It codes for CATQEEDLNEQFF.

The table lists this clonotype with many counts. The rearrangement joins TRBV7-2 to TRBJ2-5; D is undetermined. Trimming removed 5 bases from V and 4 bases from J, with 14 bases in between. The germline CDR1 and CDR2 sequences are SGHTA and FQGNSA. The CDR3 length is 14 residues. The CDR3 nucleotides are TGTGCCAGCAGCCAAGGCGCGTTCAGAGAGACCCAGTACTTC. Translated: CASSQGAFRETQYF.

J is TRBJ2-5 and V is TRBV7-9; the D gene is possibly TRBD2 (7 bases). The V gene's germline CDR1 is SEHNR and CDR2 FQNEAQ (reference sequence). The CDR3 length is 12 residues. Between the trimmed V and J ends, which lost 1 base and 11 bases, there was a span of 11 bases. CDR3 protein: CASSLEGGAQYF. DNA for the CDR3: TGTGCCAGCAGCTTAGAGGGGGGGGCACAGTACTTC.

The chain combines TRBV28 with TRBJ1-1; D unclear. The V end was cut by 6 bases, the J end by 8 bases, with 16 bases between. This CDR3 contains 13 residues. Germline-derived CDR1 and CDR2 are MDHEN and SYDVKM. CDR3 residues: CASSSNIGSEAFF. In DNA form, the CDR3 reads TGTGCCAGCAGCTCCAATATCGGGTCGGAAGCTTTCTTT.

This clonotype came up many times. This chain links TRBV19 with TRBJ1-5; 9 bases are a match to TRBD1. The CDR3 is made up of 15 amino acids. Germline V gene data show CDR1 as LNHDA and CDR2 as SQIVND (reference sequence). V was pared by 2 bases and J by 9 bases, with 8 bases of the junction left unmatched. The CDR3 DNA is TGTGCCAGTAGTATACGACCGGGACAGGGACTGCCCCAGCATTTT. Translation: CASSIRPGQGLPQHF.

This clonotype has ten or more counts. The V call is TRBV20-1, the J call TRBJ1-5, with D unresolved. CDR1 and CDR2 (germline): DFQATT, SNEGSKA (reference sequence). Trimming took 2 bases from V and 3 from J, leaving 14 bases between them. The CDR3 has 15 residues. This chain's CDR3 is CSARTREGFNQPQHF. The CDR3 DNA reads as TGCAGTGCTAGAACTCGCGAAGGATTCAATCAGCCCCAGCATTTT.

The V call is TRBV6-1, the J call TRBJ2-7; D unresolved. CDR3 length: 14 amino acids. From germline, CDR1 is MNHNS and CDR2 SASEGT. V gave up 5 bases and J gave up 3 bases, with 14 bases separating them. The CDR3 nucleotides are TGTGCCAGCAGTCAACCCGGACGTCTCTACGAGCAGTACTTC. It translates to CASSQPGRLYEQYF.

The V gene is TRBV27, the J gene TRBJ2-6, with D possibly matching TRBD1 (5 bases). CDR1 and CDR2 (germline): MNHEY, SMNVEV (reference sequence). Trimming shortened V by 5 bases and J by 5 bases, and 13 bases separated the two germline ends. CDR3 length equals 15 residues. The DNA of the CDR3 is TGTGCCAGCAGTACAACAGGTTCCAGGGCCAACGTCCTGACTTTC. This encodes CASSTTGSRANVLTF.